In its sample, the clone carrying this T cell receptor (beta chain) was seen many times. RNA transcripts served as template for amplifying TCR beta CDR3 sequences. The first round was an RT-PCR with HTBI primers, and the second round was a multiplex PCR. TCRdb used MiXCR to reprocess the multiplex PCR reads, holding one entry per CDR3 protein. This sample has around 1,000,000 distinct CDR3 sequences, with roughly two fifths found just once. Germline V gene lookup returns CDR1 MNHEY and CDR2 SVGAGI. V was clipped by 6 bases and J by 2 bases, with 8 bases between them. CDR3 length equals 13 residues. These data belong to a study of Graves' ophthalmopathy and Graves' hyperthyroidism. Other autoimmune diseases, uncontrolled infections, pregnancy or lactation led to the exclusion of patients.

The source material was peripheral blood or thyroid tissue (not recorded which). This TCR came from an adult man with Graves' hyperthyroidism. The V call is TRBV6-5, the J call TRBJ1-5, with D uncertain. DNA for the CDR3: TGTGCCAGCAGCTATCAGGGCAATCAGCCCCAGCATTTT. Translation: CASSYQGNQPQHF.